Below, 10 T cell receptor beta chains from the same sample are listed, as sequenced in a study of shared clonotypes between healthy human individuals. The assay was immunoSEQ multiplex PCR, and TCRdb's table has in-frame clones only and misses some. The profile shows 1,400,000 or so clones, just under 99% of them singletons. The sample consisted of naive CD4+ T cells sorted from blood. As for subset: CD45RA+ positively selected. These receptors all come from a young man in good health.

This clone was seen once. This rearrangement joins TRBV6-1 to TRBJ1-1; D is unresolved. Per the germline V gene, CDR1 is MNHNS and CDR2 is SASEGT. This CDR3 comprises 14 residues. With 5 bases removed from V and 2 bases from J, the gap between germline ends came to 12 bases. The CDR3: CASSYLLGNTEAFF. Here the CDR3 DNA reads TGTGCCAGCAGTTATCTACTGGGAAACACTGAAGCTTTCTTT.

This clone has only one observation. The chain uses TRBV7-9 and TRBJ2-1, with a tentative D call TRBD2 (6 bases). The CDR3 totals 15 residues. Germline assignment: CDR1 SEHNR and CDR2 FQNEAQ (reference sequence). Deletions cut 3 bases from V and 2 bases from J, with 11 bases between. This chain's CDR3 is CASSLAEGTYNEQFF. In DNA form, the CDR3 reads TGTGCCAGCAGCTTGGCGGAGGGAACCTACAATGAGCAGTTCTTC.

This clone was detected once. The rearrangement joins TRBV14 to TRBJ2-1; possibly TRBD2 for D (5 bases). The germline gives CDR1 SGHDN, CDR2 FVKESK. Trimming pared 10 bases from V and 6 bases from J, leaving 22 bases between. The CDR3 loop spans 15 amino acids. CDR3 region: CATWGARGEVNEQFF. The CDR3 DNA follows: TGTGCCACCTGGGGAGCACGCGGAGAGGTCAATGAGCAGTTCTTC.

In DNA form, the CDR3 reads TGCAGCGTTGAAGACCCGAGTCACAGGGTACAAGAGACCCAGTACTTC. This gives the protein CSVEDPSHRVQETQYF. The chain links TRBV29-1 to TRBJ2-5; the D gene is possibly TRBD1 (6 bases). V was pared by 0 bases and J by 2 bases, with 16 bases between. The CDR3 has 16 residues. In germline, CDR1 is SQVTM, CDR2 ANQGSEA.

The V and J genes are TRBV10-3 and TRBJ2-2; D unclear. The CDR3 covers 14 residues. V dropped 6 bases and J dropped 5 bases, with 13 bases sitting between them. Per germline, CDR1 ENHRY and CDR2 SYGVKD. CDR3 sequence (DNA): TGTGCCATCAGAGAAGCAAAAGCAACCGGGGAGCTGTTTTTT. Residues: CAIREAKATGELFF.

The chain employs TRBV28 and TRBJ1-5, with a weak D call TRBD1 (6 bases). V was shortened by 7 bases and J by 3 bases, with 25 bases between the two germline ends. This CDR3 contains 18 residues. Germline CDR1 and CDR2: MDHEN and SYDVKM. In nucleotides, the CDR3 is TGTGCCAGCAAAGTGCTGGCCGGGGGCGGAACGCTCAATCAGCCCCAGCATTTT. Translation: CASKVLAGGGTLNQPQHF.

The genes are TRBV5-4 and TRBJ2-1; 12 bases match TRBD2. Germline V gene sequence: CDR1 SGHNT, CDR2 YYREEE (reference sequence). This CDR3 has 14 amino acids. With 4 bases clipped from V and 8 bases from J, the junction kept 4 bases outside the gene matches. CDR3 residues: CASSLTSGRHEQFF. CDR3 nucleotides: TGTGCCAGCAGCCTGACTAGCGGGAGACATGAGCAGTTCTTC. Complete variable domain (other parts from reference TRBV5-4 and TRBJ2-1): ETGVTQSPTHLIKTRGQQVTLRCSSQSGHNTVSWYQQALGQGPQFIFQYYREEENGRGNFPPRFSGLQFPNYSSELNVNALELDDSALYLCASSLTSGRHEQFFGPGTRLTVL.

The DNA of the CDR3 is TGTGCCTGGAGTAAAGGGGCCAAGGACAGGGGGCCCGGGGAGCTGTTTTTT. Residues: CAWSKGAKDRGPGELFF. This chain joins TRBV30 and TRBJ2-2, with 11 nucleotides matching TRBD1. Germline V CDR1 and CDR2: GTSNPN, SVGIG (reference sequence). This CDR3 is built from 17 residues. Trimming cost V 2 bases and J 6 bases; bases outside gene matches: 11.

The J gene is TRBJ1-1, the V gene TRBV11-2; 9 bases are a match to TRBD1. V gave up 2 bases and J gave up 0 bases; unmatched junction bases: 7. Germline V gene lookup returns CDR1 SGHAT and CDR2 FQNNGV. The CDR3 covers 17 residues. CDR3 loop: CASSLTLTGGMNTEAFF. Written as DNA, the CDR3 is TGTGCCAGCAGCTTAACCCTGACAGGGGGTATGAACACTGAAGCTTTCTTT.

CDR3 nucleotide sequence: TGCGCCAGCAGCCCGGCTAGCGGGAGTGTGACCGGGGAGCTGTTTTTT. It encodes CASSPASGSVTGELFF. This sequence joins TRBV5-1 and TRBJ2-2; 10 bases are shared with TRBD2. The trim removed 4 bases at V and 5 bases at J, leaving 8 bases unmatched. CDR1 is SGHRS, CDR2 YFSETQ, per germline. The CDR3 spans 16 residues.